This passage covers 30 T cell receptor beta chains from one sample sequenced in a study of metastatic and nonmetastatic thyroid tumors. TCRdb re-analyzed the PCR reads through MiXCR. The table lists approximately 74,000 clones, 13% to 15% of them singletons, with 6.5% in the top ten. Treatment of any kind had been given to no patient before thyroid surgery. The sample comprised blood. The source of these receptors is a male donor with papillary thyroid cancer or a benign thyroid nodule (not recorded which). Some clones in this sample may be carry-over from other donors' samples.

This clone was observed many times. The V call is TRBV11-1, the J call TRBJ2-6; 7 bases agree with TRBD1. The CDR3 covers 16 residues. Germline CDR1 SGHAT, CDR2 FQDESV (reference sequence). Unmatched junction bases numbered 8, after V lost 5 bases and J lost 4 bases. CDR3 sequence reads: CASSPNRGPGANVLTF. The CDR3 coding sequence is TGTGCCAGCAGCCCTAATAGGGGGCCAGGGGCCAACGTCCTGACTTTC.

This clone was counted ten times or more. The chain uses TRBV2 and TRBJ2-5; TRBD2 aligns across 15 bases. Germline CDR1 reads SNHLY; CDR2 reads FYNNEI. After removal of 4 bases from V and 5 bases from J, the junction contained 8 bases not matched to a gene. The CDR3 consists of 17 residues. The CDR3 nucleotides are TGTGCCAGCAGTGTGCCCGGGACTAGCGGGAGGAACGAGACCCAGTACTTC. Amino acid sequence: CASSVPGTSGRNETQYF.

The rearrangement uses TRBV6-1 and TRBJ1-2; D perhaps matches TRBD1 (5 bases). The CDR3 runs to 16 residues. The germline V and J ends were trimmed by 0 bases and 3 bases, with 14 bases remaining between them. Germline loops: CDR1 MNHNS, CDR2 SASEGT. This CDR3 is CASSEANMNRYYGYTF. CDR3 DNA sequence: TGTGCCAGCAGTGAAGCCAATATGAACAGGTACTATGGCTACACCTTC.

This clone was detected many times. V is TRBV24-1 and J is TRBJ2-7; 9 nucleotides line up with TRBD1. V gave up 9 bases and J gave up 0 bases; unmatched junction bases: 11. Germline V lookup: CDR1 KGHDR, CDR2 SFDVKD. The CDR3 is 16 amino acids. The CDR3 protein is CATPTWTGDFSYEQYV. As DNA, the CDR3 is TGTGCCACCCCTACTTGGACAGGGGACTTCTCCTACGAGCAGTACGTC.

Comment on this clone: The final CDR3 position lacks the conserved phenylalanine or tryptophan, pointing to a likely read error. The chain employs TRBV7-8 and TRBJ2-7; D not resolved. This CDR3 spans 13 amino acids. Germline V gene lookup returns CDR1 SGHVS and CDR2 FQNEAQ. V was pared by 3 bases and J by 5 bases, with 11 bases between. CDR3 sequence: CASSFLLGDEQYI. The CDR3 DNA sequence: TGTGCCAGCAGCTTTCTGTTGGGTGACGAGCAGTACATC.

The sample holds a few counts of this clone. The rearrangement joins TRBV5-1 to TRBJ2-3; D perhaps matches TRBD2 (5 bases). The CDR3 length is 16 residues. The germline CDR1 and CDR2 sequences are SGHRS and YFSETQ. V gave up 0 bases and J gave up 4 bases, with 15 bases separating them. The CDR3 loop reads CASSLEQATRADTQYF. The DNA of the CDR3 is TGCGCCAGCAGCTTGGAGCAGGCGACGCGGGCAGATACGCAGTATTTT.

At least ten counts were recorded for this clone. The chain uses TRBV9 and TRBJ2-6; D call uncertain. This CDR3 comprises 16 residues. Between the trimmed V and J ends, which lost 0 bases and 2 bases, there was a span of 9 bases. Germline assignment: CDR1 SGDLS and CDR2 YYNGEE. The CDR3 DNA reads as TGTGCCAGCAGCGTAGAGGCAGGAGCTGGGGCCAACGTCCTGACTTTC. Its translation is CASSVEAGAGANVLTF.

This clone has a count of ten or more. The rearrangement joins TRBV28 to TRBJ2-7, with D possibly TRBD1 on 6 matching bases. The V end was cut by 5 bases, the J end by 2 bases, with 13 bases between. The CDR3 covers 14 residues. Germline V lookup: CDR1 MDHEN, CDR2 SYDVKM. CDR3 residues: CASSRGTSPYEQYV. In DNA form, the CDR3 reads TGTGCCAGCAGTCGAGGGACATCCCCCTACGAGCAGTACGTC.

This clone was seen many times. This sequence joins TRBV20-1 and TRBJ2-5; 16 nucleotides line up with TRBD2. The trim removed 0 bases at V and 5 bases at J, leaving 6 bases unmatched. The length of the CDR3 is 17 residues. Germline lookup yields CDR1 DFQATT and CDR2 SNEGSKA (reference sequence). Here the CDR3 DNA reads TGCAGTGCTAGAGATGGGACTAGCGGGAGGGCAAGTGAGACCCAGTACTTC. It yields the protein CSARDGTSGRASETQYF.

This clone was seen repeatedly, ten times or more. The V gene is TRBV11-2, the J gene TRBJ1-1; D call uncertain. Germline V lookup: CDR1 SGHAT, CDR2 FQNNGV. Trimming pared 0 bases from V and 7 bases from J, leaving 9 bases between. This CDR3 comprises 13 residues. CDR3 residues: CASSLEGRSEAFF. The DNA of the CDR3 is TGTGCCAGCAGCTTAGAAGGTCGGAGTGAAGCTTTCTTT.

The chain links TRBV11-2 to TRBJ2-7, with 10 bases aligning to TRBD2. The J segment lost 2 bases and the V segment lost 5 bases, leaving 9 bases of the junction unmatched. Germline V gene data show CDR1 as SGHAT and CDR2 as FQNNGV. CDR3 length: 16 residues. The CDR3 nucleotides are TGTGCCAGCAGCATCCTAGCGGGAGTTACAACCTACGAGCAGTACTTC. Protein product: CASSILAGVTTYEQYF.

In this sample, this clone turned up many times. V is TRBV3-1 and J is TRBJ1-1, with unresolved D. The germline V gene has CDR1 LGHDT and CDR2 YNNKEL (reference sequence). This CDR3 has 15 amino acids. Trimming took off 1 base at V and 4 bases at J, with 13 bases between the two ends. The CDR3 region is CASSQGAGYRTEAFF. The CDR3 bases are TGTGCCAGCAGCCAAGGGGCGGGGTACCGCACTGAAGCTTTCTTT.

This clone was recorded many times. J is TRBJ2-7 and V is TRBV28; 11 bases are a match to TRBD2. The trim removed 8 bases at V and 3 bases at J, leaving 9 bases unmatched. The CDR3 spans 15 residues. Germline V gene lookup returns CDR1 MDHEN and CDR2 SYDVKM. This chain's CDR3 is CASLPPTSGIYEQYF. DNA of the CDR3: TGTGCCAGCCTCCCCCCGACTAGCGGGATCTACGAGCAGTACTTC.

The CDR3: CASSSWDRAGYTF. The DNA of the CDR3 is TGTGCCAGCAGCTCCTGGGACAGGGCTGGCTACACCTTC. This sequence joins TRBV5-6 and TRBJ1-2, with 9 bases matching TRBD1. Germline assignment: CDR1 SGHDT and CDR2 YYEEEE. This CDR3 contains 13 residues. With 3 bases clipped from V and 7 bases from J, the junction kept 4 bases outside the gene matches.

This clone was counted a few times. Given a much more abundant clone one base away, this may be a read error. The J gene is TRBJ2-3, the V gene TRBV5-5; no reliable D call. The germline V gene encodes CDR1 SGHKS and CDR2 YYEKEE (reference sequence). V was pared by 1 base and J by 4 bases, with 4 bases between. This CDR3 is 12 amino acids long. The CDR3 loop is CASSLFPDTQYF. CDR3 bases: TGTGCCAGCAGCTTGTTCCCAGATACGCAGTATTTT. The whole variable domain, remainder taken from reference TRBV5-5 and TRBJ2-3, is DAGVTQSPTHLIKTRGQQVTLRCSPISGHKSVSWYQQVLGQGPQFIFQYYEKEERGRGNFPDRFSARQFPNYSSELNVNALLLGDSALYLCASSLFPDTQYFGPGTRLTVL.

The rearrangement uses TRBV4-1 and TRBJ2-5, with D tentatively TRBD1 or TRBD2 (5 bases each). V lost 4 bases, J lost 5 bases, and 17 bases lay in between. Per the germline V gene, CDR1 is MGHRA and CDR2 is YSYEKL. The CDR3 has 15 amino acids. For the CDR3, the DNA is TGCGCCAGCAGCCCCCGAAACGGGAAGGGGGAGACCCAGTACTTC. Amino acid sequence: CASSPRNGKGETQYF.

This clone has ten or more counts. This sequence joins TRBV15 and TRBJ2-1, with D perhaps TRBD2 (7 bases). Per the germline V gene, CDR1 is LNHNV and CDR2 is YYDKDF (reference sequence). Trimming took off 0 bases at V and 7 bases at J, with 16 bases between the two ends. This CDR3 comprises 16 residues. The DNA for the CDR3 is TGTGCCACCAGCAGAGATAGGGGGGGGGCTTTAAATGAGCAGTTCTTC. Its translation: CATSRDRGGALNEQFF.

The J gene is TRBJ1-2, the V gene TRBV6-2 or TRBV6-3; no clear D gene. Trimming stripped 0 bases from V and 6 bases from J, with 20 bases between. The CDR3 spans 17 residues. Germline V gives CDR1 MNHEY, CDR2 SVGEGT. The CDR3 nucleotides read TGTGCCAGCAGTTACTCGATGTTGGGAATCGGGTCGAATGGCTACACCTTC. It translates to CASSYSMLGIGSNGYTF.

This clone was counted ten times or more. The V and J genes are TRBV11-3 and TRBJ1-1; possibly TRBD1 for D (6 bases). Per germline, CDR1 SGHNT and CDR2 YENEEA. The CDR3 totals 19 residues. Trimming cost V 0 bases and J 1 base, with 21 bases left between them. The CDR3 here is CASSLDVLAGRGGNTEAFF. The CDR3 nucleotides are TGTGCCAGCAGCTTAGATGTGTTAGCAGGGAGAGGGGGGAACACTGAAGCTTTCTTT.

This clone was picked up many times. CDR3 nucleotide sequence: TGCAGTGCATCGCGGCCTAGCGGAAATTACGAGCAGTACTTC. Its translation: CSASRPSGNYEQYF. V gene TRBV20-1 combines with J gene TRBJ2-7; TRBD2 agrees at 7 bases. Per germline, CDR1 DFQATT and CDR2 SNEGSKA (reference sequence). CDR3 size: 14 residues. J was trimmed by 4 bases and V by 6 bases; bases with no gene match: 12.

The chain carries TRBV11-2 and TRBJ1-6; D is unclear. Looked up from germline, CDR1 is SGHAT and CDR2 is FQNNGV. The V end was cut by 4 bases, the J end by 7 bases, with 14 bases between. CDR3 length equals 15 residues. The CDR3 spells CASSSPGVVNSPLHF. The DNA of the CDR3 is TGTGCCAGCAGCTCCCCCGGGGTGGTCAATTCACCCCTCCACTTT.

Many counts were recorded for this clone. At one end, the junction sequence differs from germline, possibly due to a read error. The chain combines TRBV7-7 with TRBJ2-5; D is possibly TRBD1 (5 bases). The CDR3 totals 14 residues. Per germline, CDR1 SSHAT and CDR2 FNYEAQ (reference sequence). CDR3 amino acids: CASSRTGGQETQYF. The CDR3 DNA reads as TGTGCTAGCAGCCGTACAGGCGGACAAGAGACCCAGTACTTC.

The rearrangement joins TRBV5-4 to TRBJ2-3; 7 bases match TRBD2. CDR3 size: 14 residues. Looked up from germline, CDR1 is SGHNT and CDR2 is YYREEE (reference sequence). J lost 6 bases, V lost 4 bases, and 8 bases had no gene match. The CDR3 DNA reads as TGTGCCAGCAGCCAAACTAGGGAGGGGGATACGCAGTATTTT. This sequence encodes CASSQTREGDTQYF.

There are many counts of this clone. J is TRBJ2-1 and V is TRBV4-1; D may be TRBD2 (5 bases). The CDR3 length is 18 residues. V was clipped by 1 base and J by 1 base, with 17 bases between them. Germline loops: CDR1 MGHRA, CDR2 YSYEKL. The CDR3 nucleotides read TGCGCCAGCAGCCAAGTTTATCGTGGAAGCGGATCCTACAATGAGCAGTTCTTC. Its translation is CASSQVYRGSGSYNEQFF.

V usage is TRBV20-1 and J usage is TRBJ1-5; possible D gene TRBD1, 6 bases. Trimming stripped 0 bases from V and 6 bases from J, with 12 bases between. CDR1 and CDR2 from the germline V gene are DFQATT and SNEGSKA (reference sequence). This CDR3 contains 14 residues. This CDR3 is CSARDFRGGQPQHF. The CDR3 nucleotides read TGCAGTGCTAGAGACTTCAGGGGCGGTCAGCCCCAGCATTTT.

The sample holds many counts of this clone. In DNA form, the CDR3 reads TGTGCCAGCAGCTTTGGGGGTGGCACTGAAGCTTTCTTT. Translated, it gives CASSFGGGTEAFF. The chain employs TRBV6-1 and TRBJ1-1, with a tentative D call TRBD1 (5 bases). Trimming took 6 bases from V and 4 from J, leaving 12 bases between them. The V gene's germline CDR1 is MNHNS and CDR2 SASEGT. CDR3 length: 13 amino acids.

The sample holds a few counts of this clone. This rearrangement joins TRBV6-1 to TRBJ1-4, with 10 nucleotides matching TRBD1. From germline, CDR1 is MNHNS and CDR2 SASEGT. V gave up 6 bases and J gave up 4 bases; unmatched junction bases: 5. The CDR3 loop spans 15 amino acids. CDR3 amino acids: CASRRQGADNEKLFF. The CDR3 nucleotides are TGTGCCAGCAGACGACAGGGGGCGGATAATGAAAAACTGTTTTTT.

A note on this clone: A read error may explain this, as a much larger clone is one base away. Other DNA sequences in the same sample also yield this CDR3. The chain carries TRBV30 and TRBJ1-6; TRBD1 matches 7 bases. The CDR3 has 13 residues. Germline V CDR1 and CDR2: GTSNPN, SVGIG (reference sequence). Trimming at V came to 8 bases and at J to 13 bases, leaving 14 bases not matched to a gene. The DNA of the CDR3 is TGTGCCCTCGGACGGGACAGCTCTTCGCCCCTCCACTTT. Amino acids: CALGRDSSSPLHF.

This clone appeared a few times. Given a much more abundant clone one base away, this may be a read error. This chain links TRBV20-1 with TRBJ2-1, with 9 bases identical to TRBD1. The CDR3 has 14 residues. The germline CDR1 and CDR2 sequences are DFQATT and SNEGSKA (reference sequence). The CDR3 region is CSQQGADSYNEQSF. CDR3 nucleotides: TGCAGTCAACAGGGGGCGGACTCCTACAATGAGCAGTCCTTC.

This clone was recorded many times. The chain uses TRBV30 and TRBJ2-5; TRBD2 might be the D (6 bases). Trimming stripped 6 bases from V and 1 base from J, with 18 bases between. Per the germline V gene, CDR1 is GTSNPN and CDR2 is SVGIG (reference sequence). The CDR3 is 15 amino acids. The CDR3 nucleotides are TGTGCCTGCGACGGGAGACAAGGGTTCCAAGAGACCCAGTACTTC. Protein product: CACDGRQGFQETQYF.